The rows below give T cell receptor beta chains drawn from one sample of a study of yellow fever vaccine responses in identical twins. TCRdb re-derived calls from the RT-PCR reads in MiXCR, one entry per CDR3 protein. The sample includes approximately 6,900 distinct CDR3 sequences, around 84% seen only once; the top ten take 3% to 4%. The starting material was T cells from blood (PBMCs), unsorted or a sorted subset (not recorded which), obtained before or after yellow fever vaccination (not recorded which). These receptors were obtained from a woman under 30 who received the yellow fever vaccine. The CDR3 runs from the conserved cysteine through the conserved F or W. The D gene is left open where the match is weak. Only part of the rows carry a size: once, few, many, or a class if the clone is expanded.

CDR3: CASSSPGQGDLTQYF
DNA: TGTGCCAGCAGCTCACCGGGACAGGGGGACTTGACCCAGTACTTC
J: TRBJ2-5
size: NA
V: TRBV7-1
D: TRBD1

CDR3: CASSLGGDEQFF
DNA: TGTGCCAGCAGCTTAGGGGGCGATGAGCAGTTCTTC
J: TRBJ2-1
size: NA
V: TRBV11-3
D: NA

CDR3: CSVDPGQGHANYGYTF
DNA: TGCAGCGTAGATCCGGGACAAGGGCACGCTAACTATGGCTACACCTTC
J: TRBJ1-2
size: NA
V: TRBV29-1
D: NA

CDR3: CATSDFLDEETQYF
DNA: TGTGCCACCAGTGATTTTCTCGACGAAGAGACCCAGTACTTC
J: TRBJ2-5
size: NA
V: TRBV24-1
D: NA

CDR3: CARSPRRETQYF
DNA: TGTGCCAGAAGCCCCCGGCGAGAGACCCAGTACTTC
J: TRBJ2-5
size: NA
V: TRBV5-3
D: NA

CDR3: CASSQDWGAYTEAFF
DNA: TGCGCCAGCAGCCAAGATTGGGGGGCGTACACTGAAGCTTTCTTT
J: TRBJ1-1
size: NA
V: TRBV4-1
D: NA

CDR3: CSVERLGQRNEQFF
DNA: TGCAGCGTTGAGCGCCTTGGGCAGAGAAATGAGCAGTTCTTC
J: TRBJ2-1
size: NA
V: TRBV29-1
D: NA

CDR3: CASSQDLGASSYEQYF
DNA: TGCGCCAGCAGCCAAGATCTGGGGGCGAGCTCCTACGAGCAGTACTTC
J: TRBJ2-7
size: once
V: TRBV4-3
D: NA

CDR3: CSVVSQDQGYEQYF
DNA: TGCAGCGTTGTTTCCCAGGACCAGGGCTACGAGCAGTACTTC
J: TRBJ2-7
size: NA
V: TRBV29-1
D: NA

CDR3: CASSLLHWDRGYQPQHF
DNA: TGTGCCAGCAGCTTACTTCACTGGGACAGGGGTTATCAGCCCCAGCATTTT
J: TRBJ1-5
size: once
V: TRBV11-2
D: TRBD1

CDR3: CSVVSGRADTQYF
DNA: TGCAGCGTTGTTAGCGGGAGGGCCGATACGCAGTATTTT
J: TRBJ2-3
size: NA
V: TRBV29-1
D: TRBD2

CDR3: CASSLVPPSGGADTQYF
DNA: TGTGCCAGCAGCTTGGTCCCCCCCAGCGGGGGGGCAGATACGCAGTATTTT
J: TRBJ2-3
size: NA
V: TRBV5-5
D: TRBD2

CDR3: CASSLVVREVQQETQYF
DNA: TGTGCCAGCAGCTTAGTGGTGCGGGAGGTTCAACAAGAGACCCAGTACTTC
J: TRBJ2-5
size: NA
V: TRBV7-6
D: TRBD2

CDR3: CASSLAAGWEQYF
DNA: TGTGCCAGCAGCTTAGCGGCAGGGTGGGAGCAGTACTTC
J: TRBJ2-7
size: NA
V: TRBV11-2
D: NA

CDR3: CASSFLGQLYEQYF
DNA: TGTGCCAGCAGTTTCTTAGGACAACTCTACGAGCAGTACTTC
J: TRBJ2-7
size: NA
V: TRBV12-3/TRBV12-4
D: NA

CDR3: CASSMGLGDEKLFF
DNA: TGCGCCAGCAGTATGGGTTTGGGCGACGAAAAACTGTTTTTT
J: TRBJ1-4
size: NA
V: TRBV10-1
D: NA

CDR3: CASSQGRGAYEQYF
DNA: TGCGCCAGCAGCCAGGGCAGGGGAGCCTACGAGCAGTACTTC
J: TRBJ2-7
size: NA
V: TRBV4-1
D: NA

CDR3: CASKGGGNTEAFF
DNA: TGTGCCAGCAAGGGAGGAGGGAACACTGAAGCTTTCTTT
J: TRBJ1-1
size: NA
V: TRBV7-9
D: NA

CDR3: CASSPPTSGAYNEQFF
DNA: TGTGCCAGCAGCCCACCGACTAGCGGGGCCTACAATGAGCAGTTCTTC
J: TRBJ2-1
size: NA
V: TRBV11-1
D: TRBD2

CDR3: CARKGQLIYEQYF
DNA: TGTGCCAGGAAGGGACAGTTGATCTACGAGCAGTACTTC
J: TRBJ2-7
size: NA
V: TRBV12-3/TRBV12-4
D: TRBD1

CDR3: CSAALAGAPNEQFF
DNA: TGCAGTGCGGCACTAGCGGGGGCCCCCAATGAGCAGTTCTTC
J: TRBJ2-1
size: NA
V: TRBV20-1
D: TRBD2

CDR3: CASSLTEEINQPQHF
DNA: TGTGCCAGCAGCCTAACGGAGGAGATCAATCAGCCCCAGCATTTT
J: TRBJ1-5
size: NA
V: TRBV5-5
D: NA